This T cell receptor beta chain was captured by sequencing in a study of CD8 T cells in Susac syndrome. Study-wide results and caveats: The study conceded that relatively few individuals underwent its TCR sequencing and HLA analysis.

Reverse transcription of 0.5 to 1 ug RNA used random hexamers. By means of immunoSEQ multiplex PCR, TCR beta CDR3 spanning 54 Vbeta and 13 Jbeta underwent amplification. TCRdb re-called the immunoSEQ multiplex PCR reads with MiXCR, one entry per CDR3 protein. The table has some 120,000 distinct CDR3 sequences, around 90% seen once. Germline values: CDR1 SGHRS, CDR2 YFSETQ. V was trimmed by 0 bases and J by 0 bases, leaving 8 bases between them. The CDR3 is 15 residues long. This clonotype came up a few times. Its antigen remains unknown. The origin of this receptor is a human donor in good health. V usage is TRBV5-1 and J usage is TRBJ2-3; no reliable D call. The sequenced material came from CD4+ T cells from PBMCs. The CDR3 region has the DNA TGCGCCAGCAGCTTGGAGGGCGGAAGCACAGATACGCAGTATTTT. It translates to CASSLEGGSTDTQYF. The variable domain in full, with the rest retrieved from reference TRBV5-1 and TRBJ2-3, is KAGVTQTPRYLIKTRGQQVTLSCSPISGHRSVSWYQQTPGQGLQFLFEYFSETQRNKGNFPGRFSGRQFSNSRSEMNVSTLELGDSALYLCASSLEGGSTDTQYFGPGTRLTVL.